One sample yielded the 15 T cell receptor beta chains listed below, sequenced in a study of long-term antiretroviral therapy in people with HIV. An immunoSEQ assay, version v3.0, was performed at survey level. Clones were read by immunoSEQ multiplex PCR, and TCRdb kept only the in-frame ones, dropping some. The sample lists 25,000 to 35,000 clones; 80% to 85% were seen once. Specimen: unsorted PBMCs, collected almost 2.9 years after starting antiretroviral therapy. The receptors derive from a man younger than 45 with HIV.

The rearrangement links TRBV28 to TRBJ2-2; 14 positions agree with TRBD2. CDR1 is MDHEN and CDR2 is SYDVKM in the germline V gene. J lost 4 bases, V lost 5 bases, and 12 bases had no gene match. This CDR3 comprises 19 residues. The CDR3: CASSPGRGLAGVGTGELFF. The CDR3 DNA sequence: TGTGCCAGCAGTCCGGGACGGGGACTAGCGGGAGTTGGCACCGGGGAGCTGTTTTTT.

The chain couples TRBV14 to TRBJ1-5; 8 bases agree with TRBD1. The CDR3 extends over 17 amino acids. V was clipped by 3 bases and J by 4 bases; unmatched bases: 11. The germline V gene encodes CDR1 SGHDN and CDR2 FVKESK. The CDR3 DNA is TGTGCCAGCAGCCAGAGGACAGGGAGGATAGGGAATCAGCCCCAGCATTTT. This encodes CASSQRTGRIGNQPQHF.

The rearrangement joins TRBV19 to TRBJ2-3, with D tentatively TRBD2 (5 bases). This CDR3 region has 13 residues. Germline CDR1 LNHDA, CDR2 SQIVND (reference sequence). Trimming stripped 2 bases from V and 8 bases from J, with 11 bases between. DNA for the CDR3: TGTGCCAGTAGTATAAGGCGGGTCGGTACGCAGTATTTT. As protein: CASSIRRVGTQYF.

This chain connects TRBV7-9 to TRBJ1-1, with 10 bases fitting TRBD1. CDR1 and CDR2 from the germline V gene are SEHNR and FQNEAQ (reference sequence). The CDR3 has 17 residues. V was clipped by 6 bases and J by 5 bases; unmatched bases: 15. The CDR3 coding sequence is TGTGCCAGCAGACCACCACGGGACAGGGGATCAGGGACTGAAGCTTTCTTT. Encoded protein: CASRPPRDRGSGTEAFF.

V is TRBV6-1 and J is TRBJ2-1, with D perhaps matching TRBD2 (5 bases). The germline V gene encodes CDR1 MNHNS and CDR2 SASEGT. V was clipped by 10 bases and J by 10 bases, with 20 bases between them. This CDR3 region has 13 residues. This chain's CDR3 is CATSLDGEGEQFF. The CDR3, as DNA: TGTGCCACTAGCCTTGACGGAGAAGGGGAGCAGTTCTTC.

This clone was picked up one time. The J gene is TRBJ1-2, the V gene TRBV6-6; TRBD1 might be the D (6 bases). This CDR3 comprises 12 residues. From germline, CDR1 is MNHNY and CDR2 SVGAGI (reference sequence). V gave up 6 bases and J gave up 6 bases, with 11 bases separating them. The CDR3 DNA follows: TGTGCCAGCAGAGATAGGGGGGATGGCTACACCTTC. This gives the protein CASRDRGDGYTF.

The chain combines TRBV5-6 with TRBJ2-5; 11 positions agree with TRBD2. The V gene's germline CDR1 is SGHDT and CDR2 YYEEEE. Trimming cost V 3 bases and J 3 bases; bases outside gene matches: 10. The CDR3 contains 17 residues. Here the CDR3 reads CASSSGLADWGKETQYF. Written as DNA, the CDR3 is TGTGCCAGCAGCTCGGGACTAGCGGATTGGGGGAAAGAGACCCAGTACTTC.

J is TRBJ2-7 and V is TRBV6-5, with a possible D match to TRBD1 (5 bases). Trimming removed 6 bases from V and 2 bases from J, with 5 bases in between. Germline assignment: CDR1 MNHEY and CDR2 SVGAGI. This CDR3 is 11 amino acids long. The CDR3 protein is CASRGPYEQYF. CDR3 DNA sequence: TGTGCCAGCAGGGGGCCCTACGAGCAGTACTTC.

V usage is TRBV5-1 and J usage is TRBJ2-2; D is unresolved. The CDR3 is made up of 13 amino acids. Trimming left V 1 base short and J 5 bases short, with 6 bases between. Germline CDR1 and CDR2: SGHRS and YFSETQ. The CDR3: CASSLSVTGELFF. The CDR3 DNA follows: TGCGCCAGCAGCTTGTCGGTAACCGGGGAGCTGTTTTTT.

The rearrangement uses TRBV30 and TRBJ1-2, with 8 bases identical to TRBD1. The J segment lost 8 bases and the V segment lost 5 bases, leaving 13 bases of the junction unmatched. Germline V gives CDR1 GTSNPN, CDR2 SVGIG (reference sequence). The CDR3 is made up of 14 amino acids. CDR3 sequence (DNA): TGTGCCTGGGGATACCCAGGGGGCTTACAGGGCTACACCTTC. It translates to CAWGYPGGLQGYTF.

V is TRBV4-3 and J is TRBJ2-1, with 8 bases aligning to TRBD2. CDR1 is LGHNA and CDR2 is YSLEER in the germline V gene. The CDR3 spans 16 residues. After removal of 1 base from V and 0 bases from J, the junction contained 2 bases not matched to a gene. The CDR3 DNA reads as TGCGCCAGCAGCCAAGTAAGCGGGAGCTCCTACAATGAGCAGTTCTTC. This gives the protein CASSQVSGSSYNEQFF.

This clone was found once. The rearrangement joins TRBV27 to TRBJ2-3; TRBD2 agrees at 9 bases. CDR3 length equals 14 residues. Germline V lookup: CDR1 MNHEY, CDR2 SMNVEV (reference sequence). The junction had 3 bases not matched to a gene; V was cut back by 7 bases and J by 1 base. CDR3 coding DNA: TGTGCCAGCAACATAGCGGGAGGCACAGATACGCAGTATTTT. Protein product: CASNIAGGTDTQYF.

The chain links TRBV28 to TRBJ2-1, with D maybe TRBD1 (5 bases). CDR3 length: 12 amino acids. CDR1 is MDHEN and CDR2 is SYDVKM in the germline V gene. With 5 bases removed from V and 10 bases from J, the gap between germline ends came to 12 bases. Here the CDR3 DNA reads TGTGCCAGCAGTCCCCAGGGCCTCGAGCAGTTCTTC. This gives the protein CASSPQGLEQFF.

The chain uses TRBV19 and TRBJ1-1; D is undetermined. Germline lookup yields CDR1 LNHDA and CDR2 SQIVND (reference sequence). This CDR3 contains 15 residues. V was shortened by 1 base and J by 1 base, with 10 bases between the two germline ends. CDR3 sequence reads: CASSIGGSANTEAFF. The CDR3, as DNA: TGTGCCAGTAGTATAGGTGGGAGTGCGAACACTGAAGCTTTCTTT.

V and J are TRBV27 and TRBJ2-1; 9 nucleotides line up with TRBD2. J lost 7 bases, V lost 5 bases, and 6 bases had no gene match. The CDR3 contains 14 residues. The germline gives CDR1 MNHEY, CDR2 SMNVEV (reference sequence). The CDR3: CASSRLAASNEQFF. The DNA for the CDR3 is TGTGCCAGCAGTCGACTAGCGGCATCAAATGAGCAGTTCTTC.